Sequencing of this T cell receptor beta chain was carried out in a study of PD-L1 blockade in urothelial cancer. As for the study in general: About 85% of the 29 patients were men whose urothelial cancer was bladder-origin.

Method: immunoSEQ multiplex PCR; TCRdb's copy keeps in-frame clones and lacks some. The table shows about 70,000 clones, with roughly 84% occurring only once. Trimming cost V 5 bases and J 7 bases; bases outside gene matches: 7. The germline V gene has CDR1 MNHEY and CDR2 SVGAGI. The CDR3 extends over 14 amino acids. The clonotype comes from a man aged 65 to 85 with urothelial cancer. The chain is built from TRBV6-5 and TRBJ1-2; 10 bases map to TRBD1. The input for sequencing was PBMCs, taken around atezolizumab (anti-PD-L1) treatment. The CDR3 reads CASSRTTGGRGYTF. The CDR3 coding sequence is TGTGCCAGCAGTCGAACGACAGGGGGCCGTGGCTACACCTTC.